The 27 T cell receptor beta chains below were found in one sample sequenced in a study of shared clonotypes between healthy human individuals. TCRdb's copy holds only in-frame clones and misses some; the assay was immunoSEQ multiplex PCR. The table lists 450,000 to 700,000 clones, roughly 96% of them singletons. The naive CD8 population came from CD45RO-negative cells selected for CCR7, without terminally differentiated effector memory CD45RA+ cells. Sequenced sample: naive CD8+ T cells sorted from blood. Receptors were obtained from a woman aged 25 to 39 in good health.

CDR3 sequence: CASSEAGREQYF. The CDR3 DNA is TGTGCCAGCAGTGAAGCTGGGAGAGAGCAGTACTTC. The chain has TRBV2 and TRBJ2-7, with D tentatively TRBD2 (5 bases). There are 12 residues in the CDR3. V lost 0 bases to trimming and J lost 7 bases, with 7 bases between them. Germline-derived CDR1 and CDR2 are SNHLY and FYNNEI. Full variable domain (rest looked up from reference TRBV2 and TRBJ2-7): EPEVTQTPSHQVTQMGQEVILRCVPISNHLYFYWYRQILGQKVEFLVSFYNNEISEKSEIFDDQFSVERPDGSNFTLKIRSTKLEDSAMYFCASSEAGREQYFGPGTRLTVT.

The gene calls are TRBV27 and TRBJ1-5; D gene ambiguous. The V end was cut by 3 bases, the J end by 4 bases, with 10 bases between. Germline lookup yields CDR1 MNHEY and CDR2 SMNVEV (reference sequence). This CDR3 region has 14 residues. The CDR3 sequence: CASSFSGLNQPQHF. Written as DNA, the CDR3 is TGTGCCAGCAGTTTTTCGGGCCTTAATCAGCCCCAGCATTTT.

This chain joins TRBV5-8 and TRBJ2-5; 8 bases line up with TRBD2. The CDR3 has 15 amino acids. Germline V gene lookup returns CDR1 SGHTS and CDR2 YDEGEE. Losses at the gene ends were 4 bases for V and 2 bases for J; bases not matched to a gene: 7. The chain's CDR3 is CASSPSGGGQETQYF. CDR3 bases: TGTGCCAGCAGCCCGTCGGGAGGGGGTCAAGAGACCCAGTACTTC.

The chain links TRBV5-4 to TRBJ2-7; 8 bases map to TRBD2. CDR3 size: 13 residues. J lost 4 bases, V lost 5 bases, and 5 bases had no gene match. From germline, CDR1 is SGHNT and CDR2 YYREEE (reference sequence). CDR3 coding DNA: TGTGCCAGCAGTAGCGGGACTGATTACGAGCAGTACTTC. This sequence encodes CASSSGTDYEQYF.

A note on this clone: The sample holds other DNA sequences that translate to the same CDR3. This CDR3 is CASSFGQTYEQYF. Here the CDR3 DNA reads TGTGCCAGCAGTTTCGGCCAGACCTACGAGCAGTACTTC. The chain is built from TRBV27 and TRBJ2-5; the D is unclear. The DNA end is more similar to TRBJ2-7, so the J call may be wrong. The CDR3 loop spans 13 amino acids. CDR1 is MNHEY, CDR2 SMNVEV, per germline (reference sequence).

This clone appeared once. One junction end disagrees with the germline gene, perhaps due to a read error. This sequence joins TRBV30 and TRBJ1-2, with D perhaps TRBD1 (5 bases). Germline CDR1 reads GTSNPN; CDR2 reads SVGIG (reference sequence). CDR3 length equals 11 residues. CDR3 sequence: CAWSQGRRQAF. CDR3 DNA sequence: TGTGCCTGGAGCCAGGGACGACGTCAGGCCTTC. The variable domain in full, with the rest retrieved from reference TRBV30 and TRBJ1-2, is SQTIHQWPATLVQPVGSPLSLECTVEGTSNPNLYWYRQAAGRGLQLLFYSVGIGQISSEVPQNLSASRPQDRQFILSSKKLLLSDSGFYLCAWSQGRRQAFGSGTRLTVV.

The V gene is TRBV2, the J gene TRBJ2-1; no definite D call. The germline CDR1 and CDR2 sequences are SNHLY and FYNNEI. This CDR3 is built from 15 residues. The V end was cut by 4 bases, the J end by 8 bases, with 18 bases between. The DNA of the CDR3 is TGTGCCAGCAGTGTTGGGCGGCCCATGGTGGATGAGCAGTTCTTC. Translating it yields CASSVGRPMVDEQFF.

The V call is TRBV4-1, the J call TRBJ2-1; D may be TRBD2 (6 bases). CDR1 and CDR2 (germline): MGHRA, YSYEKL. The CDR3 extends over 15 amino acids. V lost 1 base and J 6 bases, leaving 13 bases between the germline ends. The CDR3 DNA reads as TGCGCCAGCAGCCAAGGGCCGGGAGAGTTCAATGAGCAGTTCTTC. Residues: CASSQGPGEFNEQFF.

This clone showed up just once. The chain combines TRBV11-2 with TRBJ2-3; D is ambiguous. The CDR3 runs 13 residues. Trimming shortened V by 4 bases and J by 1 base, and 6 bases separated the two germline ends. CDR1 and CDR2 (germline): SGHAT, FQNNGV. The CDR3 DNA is TGTGCCAGCAGCTGGGGTCGCACAGATACGCAGTATTTT. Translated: CASSWGRTDTQYF.

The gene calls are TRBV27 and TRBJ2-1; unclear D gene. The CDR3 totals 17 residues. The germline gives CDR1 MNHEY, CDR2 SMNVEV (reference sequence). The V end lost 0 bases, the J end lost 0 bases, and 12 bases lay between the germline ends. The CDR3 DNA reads TGTGCCAGCAGTTTATCACCCCCGGAAAACTCCTACAATGAGCAGTTCTTC. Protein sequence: CASSLSPPENSYNEQFF.

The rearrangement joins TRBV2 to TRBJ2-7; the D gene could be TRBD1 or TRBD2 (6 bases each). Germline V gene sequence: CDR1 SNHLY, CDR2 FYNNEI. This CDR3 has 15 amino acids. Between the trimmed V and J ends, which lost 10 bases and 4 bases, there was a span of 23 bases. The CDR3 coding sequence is TGTGCCACGATTAATGAGGGGGGAATGAGGTACGAGCAGTACTTC. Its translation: CATINEGGMRYEQYF.

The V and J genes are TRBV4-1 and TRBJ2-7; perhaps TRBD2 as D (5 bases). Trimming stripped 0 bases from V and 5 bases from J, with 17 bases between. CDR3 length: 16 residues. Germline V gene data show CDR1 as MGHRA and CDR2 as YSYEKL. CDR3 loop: CASSQDWRAEEDEQYF. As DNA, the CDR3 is TGCGCCAGCAGCCAAGATTGGAGAGCAGAGGAGGACGAGCAGTACTTC.

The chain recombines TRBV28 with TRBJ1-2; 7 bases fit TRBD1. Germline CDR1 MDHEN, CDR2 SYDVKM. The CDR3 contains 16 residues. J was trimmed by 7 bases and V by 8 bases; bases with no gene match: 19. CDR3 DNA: TGTGCCAGCTGGACAACAGGGGACGGGGCGATTAGTGGCTACACCTTC. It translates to CASWTTGDGAISGYTF.

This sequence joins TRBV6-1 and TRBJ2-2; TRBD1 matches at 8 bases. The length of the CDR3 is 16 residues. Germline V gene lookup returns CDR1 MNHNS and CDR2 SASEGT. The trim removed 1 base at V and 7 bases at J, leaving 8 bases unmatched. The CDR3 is CASSEVRVQGGGELFF. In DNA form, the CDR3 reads TGTGCCAGCAGTGAAGTTCGGGTACAGGGGGGCGGGGAGCTGTTTTTT.

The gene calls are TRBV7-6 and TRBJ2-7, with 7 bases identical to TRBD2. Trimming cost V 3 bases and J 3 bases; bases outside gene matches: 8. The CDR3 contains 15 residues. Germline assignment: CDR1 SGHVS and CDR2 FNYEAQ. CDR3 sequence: CASSFDPTSFYEQYF. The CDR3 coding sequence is TGTGCCAGCAGCTTTGACCCGACTAGCTTCTACGAGCAGTACTTC.

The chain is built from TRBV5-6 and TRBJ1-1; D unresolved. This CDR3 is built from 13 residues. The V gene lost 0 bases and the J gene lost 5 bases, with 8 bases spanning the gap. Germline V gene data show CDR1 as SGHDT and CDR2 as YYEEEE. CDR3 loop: CASSLAESTEAFF. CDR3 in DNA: TGTGCCAGCAGCTTGGCCGAGTCAACTGAAGCTTTCTTT.

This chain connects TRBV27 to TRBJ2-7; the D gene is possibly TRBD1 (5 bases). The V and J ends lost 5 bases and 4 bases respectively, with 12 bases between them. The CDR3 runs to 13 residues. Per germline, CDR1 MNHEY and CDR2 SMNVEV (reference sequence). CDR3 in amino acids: CASSRETDYEQYF. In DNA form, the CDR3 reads TGTGCCAGCAGTCGTGAGACAGATTACGAGCAGTACTTC.

CDR3 amino acids: CASSLTLGSDTQYF. The CDR3, as DNA: TGTGCCAGCAGTTTAACATTAGGGTCAGATACGCAGTATTTT. This sequence joins TRBV27 and TRBJ2-3; no clear D gene. Trimming left V 2 bases short and J 4 bases short, with 10 bases between. Germline V gene lookup returns CDR1 MNHEY and CDR2 SMNVEV (reference sequence). The CDR3 loop spans 14 amino acids.

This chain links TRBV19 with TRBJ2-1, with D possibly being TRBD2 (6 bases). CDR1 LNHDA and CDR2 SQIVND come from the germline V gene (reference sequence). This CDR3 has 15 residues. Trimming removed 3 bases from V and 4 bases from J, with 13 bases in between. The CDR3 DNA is TGTGCCAGTAGTATCGTTATAGCGGAGTACAATGAGCAGTTCTTC. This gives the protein CASSIVIAEYNEQFF.

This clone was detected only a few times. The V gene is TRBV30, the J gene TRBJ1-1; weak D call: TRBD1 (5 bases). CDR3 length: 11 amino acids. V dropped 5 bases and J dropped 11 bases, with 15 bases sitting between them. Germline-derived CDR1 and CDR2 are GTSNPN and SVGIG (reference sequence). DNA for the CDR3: TGTGCCTGGGGTCCTACGGAGGGGGCTTTCTTT. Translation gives CAWGPTEGAFF.

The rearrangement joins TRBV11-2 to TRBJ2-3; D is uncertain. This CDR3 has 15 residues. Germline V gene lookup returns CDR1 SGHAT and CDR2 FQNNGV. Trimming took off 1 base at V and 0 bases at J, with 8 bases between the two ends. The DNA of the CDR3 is TGTGCCAGCAGCTTAGCGGCCATTAGCACAGATACGCAGTATTTT. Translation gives CASSLAAISTDTQYF.

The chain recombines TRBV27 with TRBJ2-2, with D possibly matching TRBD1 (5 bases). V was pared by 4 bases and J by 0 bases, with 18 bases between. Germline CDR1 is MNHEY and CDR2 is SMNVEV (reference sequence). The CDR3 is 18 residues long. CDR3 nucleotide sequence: TGTGCCAGCAGTTATACCCAGGGTAGAGCCACGAACACCGGGGAGCTGTTTTTT. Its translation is CASSYTQGRATNTGELFF.

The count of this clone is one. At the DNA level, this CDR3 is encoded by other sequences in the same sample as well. CDR3: CASSFVGQGYEQYF. CDR3 sequence (DNA): TGTGCCAGCAGTTTTGTTGGACAGGGGTACGAGCAGTACTTC. The chain employs TRBV27 and TRBJ2-7; 9 bases are a match to TRBD1. Germline CDR1 is MNHEY and CDR2 is SMNVEV (reference sequence). The CDR3 spans 14 residues. Losses at the gene ends were 3 bases for V and 4 bases for J; bases not matched to a gene: 4.

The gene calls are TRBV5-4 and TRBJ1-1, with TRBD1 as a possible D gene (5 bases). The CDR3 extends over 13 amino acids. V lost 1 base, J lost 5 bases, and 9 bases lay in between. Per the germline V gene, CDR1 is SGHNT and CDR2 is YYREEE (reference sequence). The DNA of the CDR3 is TGTGCCAGCAGCTTGAGGGAGGGGACTGAAGCTTTCTTT. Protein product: CASSLREGTEAFF.

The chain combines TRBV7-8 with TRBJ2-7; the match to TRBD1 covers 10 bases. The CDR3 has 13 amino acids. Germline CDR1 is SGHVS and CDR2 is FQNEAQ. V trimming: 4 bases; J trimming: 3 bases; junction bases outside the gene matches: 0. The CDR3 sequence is CASSWDRGYEQYF. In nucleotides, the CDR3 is TGTGCCAGCAGCTGGGACAGGGGCTACGAGCAGTACTTC.

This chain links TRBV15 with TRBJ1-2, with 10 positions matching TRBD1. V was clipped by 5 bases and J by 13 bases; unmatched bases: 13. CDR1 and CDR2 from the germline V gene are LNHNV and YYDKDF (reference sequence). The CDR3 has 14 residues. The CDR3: CATSLNRDRGSSTF. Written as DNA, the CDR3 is TGTGCCACCAGCCTAAACCGGGACAGGGGATCAAGCACCTTC.

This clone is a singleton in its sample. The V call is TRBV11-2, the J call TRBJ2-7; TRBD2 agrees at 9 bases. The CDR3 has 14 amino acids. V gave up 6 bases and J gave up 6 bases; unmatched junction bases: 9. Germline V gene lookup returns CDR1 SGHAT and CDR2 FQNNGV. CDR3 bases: TGTGCCAGCAGTGGGGGTAGCGGGAGTCGCGAGCAGTACTTC. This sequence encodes CASSGGSGSREQYF.